This record covers a single T cell receptor beta chain. Germline trimming cut 3 bases from V and 1 base from J; bases unmatched to any gene: 7. The CDR3 consists of 18 residues. Per germline, CDR1 SGHDT and CDR2 YYEEEE. The data were taken from a study of shared clonotypes between healthy human individuals. Investigators divided CD4+ cells into CD45RA+ naive and CD45RA-negative memory subsets. Sequencing was performed with immunoSEQ multiplex PCR; in TCRdb, only in-frame clones are kept and a portion is missing. Among around 2.3 million clones listed, approximately 96% were seen once. Specimen: naive CD4+ T cells sorted from blood. Subset denoted: CD45RA+ positively selected. The rearrangement links TRBV5-6 to TRBJ2-3; 14 nucleotides line up with TRBD2. This TCR was sampled from a young man in good health. CDR3 sequence (DNA): TGTGCCAGCAGCTCCGGGACTAGCGGGAGTATCGGCACAGATACGCAGTATTTT. It encodes CASSSGTSGSIGTDTQYF.